The rows below give T cell receptor beta chains drawn from one sample of a study of OX40 agonist ivuxolimab in advanced cancers. TCRdb's table, derived via immunoSEQ multiplex PCR, lists solely in-frame clones and lacks some. The sample gives about 34,000 clones, around 85% of which show up once; around 9.9% is in the top ten. The sample in question was CD4+ or CD8+ T cells sorted from blood, obtained in a trial of the OX40 agonist ivuxolimab. These receptors originate from an adult with an advanced solid tumor such as melanoma, head and neck, liver or kidney cancer. CDR3s include the opening cysteine and the closing phenylalanine or tryptophan. D genes are given only for firm matches. Clone size is stated in some rows and not others, as once, few, many or a class when expanded.

v_call d_call clone_size cdr3_aa
TRBV5-1 NA few CASRRETEAFF
TRBV5-4 NA NA CASSREGAAQPQHF
TRBV5-4 TRBD1 once CASSGGQSSSGNTIYF
TRBV6-5 NA NA CASSLTETDGYTF
TRBV5-1 TRBD1 NA CASSQDRGQEQYF
TRBV21-1 NA NA CASSKSVNTEAFF
TRBV30 NA NA CAWSVGGSGGNTIYF
TRBV30 NA NA CAWSQPLGTGELFF
TRBV19 NA NA CASSIEGRGSYNEQFF
TRBV30 TRBD2 NA CAWSVGRAGGTDTQYF
TRBV7-2 TRBD2 once CASSLVASGEITQYF
TRBV28 NA NA CASSLVGSPGEKLFF
TRBV25-1 TRBD1 once CASSPQGAANSPLHF
TRBV6-5 NA NA CASRTTGLAHEKLFF
TRBV7-3 TRBD1 NA CASSLGQGSPNEQFF
TRBV28 NA few CASSLYPGRETQYF
TRBV14 NA NA CASSRSLGGTGELFF
TRBV13 TRBD2 NA CASSGLAGGRGTDTQYF
TRBV18 NA NA CASSPTPQGYEQYF
TRBV20-1 NA once CSAADQVRAFF
TRBV10-3 NA NA CAINGAGEVTQYF
TRBV14 NA NA CASSQVGASYNEQFF
TRBV7-2 NA few CASRPDSTEAFF
TRBV9 NA NA CASSVGENTEAFF
TRBV18 NA NA CASSPIGIGTSEINYGYTF
TRBV7-9 NA few CASSFTRIDEQFF
TRBV11-2 NA NA CASSLYSNQPQHF
TRBV30 NA NA CAWSGRLALSDTQYF
TRBV7-8 NA NA CASSLTWGYEKLFF
TRBV11-2 TRBD1 NA CASSAGGNTGELFF
TRBV29-1 NA NA CSVGGNSGTYEQYF
TRBV6-6 NA NA CASSYGSYYGYTF
TRBV6-1 TRBD1 NA CASIPPGQGAYEQYF
TRBV5-1 NA NA CASSLVGRGGSPLHF
TRBV5-6 NA NA CASSYGDSGYTF
TRBV27 NA NA CASSLGPSSYNEQFF
TRBV5-1 TRBD1 NA CASSFRDSAQSSTDTQYF
TRBV5-8 NA NA CASSLIRTSKNQPQHF
TRBV6-6 NA NA CASSYEGIARGYTF
TRBV30 NA few CACLPLVGVETQYF
TRBV4-1 NA NA CASSPDRPQETQYF
TRBV7-6 NA NA CASSLFTGTDTEAFF
TRBV7-9 NA NA CASSLAGAQNSPLHF
TRBV7-6 TRBD1 NA CASSSGTERNTIYF
TRBV27 NA NA CASSLKGAYEQYF
TRBV18 TRBD2 few CASSQGAGASYEQYF
TRBV2 TRBD2 NA CASRPILGGLAGGPHEQYF